This T cell receptor beta chain was found in a study of blood T cells in healthy people across ages (dated by TCRdb to between 2015 and 2016). For the study in its entirety: In model experiments, roughly one uniquely barcoded TCR beta cDNA molecule per two T cells was captured by template switching. To track age-related changes in TCR beta repertoire diversity, the study relied on deep sequencing normalized with unique cDNA molecular identifiers. Four age groups were formed from the donors: young (average approximately 15 years), middle-aged (approximately 40), aged (over 55) and long-lived (approximately 78). Donors of different ages were randomly distributed across sequencing lanes to avoid experimental bias. For two donors (one aged 18 to 30 and one aged 80 or older), the study analyzed two additional independent replicas of 1 million unique cDNA reads from the same blood draw. Overall results and qualifications from the work: Compared with the aged group, more naive CD4+ T cells, fewer expanded clones and increased TCR diversity were shown by the long-lived group, suggesting age selection. Because profiling used bulk unsorted PBMCs, naive and antigen-experienced compartments could not be compared conclusively. As age increased, observed TCR beta diversity per million T cells dropped in a roughly linear way, and a significant reduction was already evident by age around 41. Because the CMV infection status of the donors was unknown, age-related changes in expanded clonotypes may potentially have been confounded. There was a strong correlation between observed TCR beta diversity and the percentage of naive T cells measured by flow cytometry. Estimates of total diversity from one million sequenced T cells were regarded as lower bounds and underestimates.

Library construction relied on 5' RACE. TCRdb names Illumina HiSeq 2500 as the instrument used. A second 7 to 11 cycle PCR used a sample-barcoded 5' primer and a J-beta primer mix. A unique molecular identifier was introduced onto each TCR beta cDNA molecule by a template-switch 5' adaptor carrying 12 random nucleotides. Each sample yielded at least 2.5 million CDR3-containing paired-end reads. First-strand cDNA was synthesized from all RNA with the Mint cDNA synthesis kit, primed by a TRBC-specific oligonucleotide. Following uracil-DNA glycosylase treatment, a first 18-cycle PCR with universal primers M1SS and BC2_uni_R was performed on all cDNA. The paper's data handling went like this. For normalization, 1 million high-quality reads, each with a distinct molecular identifier, were randomly selected from each sample. Reads with shared molecular identifiers were discarded instead of being binned into consensus sequences. MiTCR, with a Q25 quality threshold and the strictest error-elimination algorithm, was used for CDR3 identification, clonotype clustering and error correction. A nonparametric unseen species model with Euler transformation was used to estimate a lower bound on total TCR beta diversity. TCRdb reprocessing: public reads trimmed at Q25 with fastp, clones called with MiXCR, in-frame beta chains kept. Entries are consolidated by CDR3 protein sequence, retaining the most common genes and DNA. The V and J calls, along with clone size, are taken from TCRdb and not from the paper's own processing. This sample holds 800,000 to 950,000 distinct CDR3 sequences; about 34% were observed only once. Clones ranked in the top ten supply 13% of the sample.

Systemically healthy Caucasian individuals from Russia, over 30 in total and aged roughly 6 to 90 years, were included as donors. Each donor gave 8.5 to 10 milliliters of peripheral blood, collected into EDTA-treated Vacutainer tubes. Ficoll-Paque density-gradient centrifugation was used to isolate PBMCs, with at least 6.5 million per sample. Trizol reagent was used to extract total RNA from PBMCs, with at least 5.5 micrograms per sample. The percentages of naive CD45RAhigh/CD27high T cells were determined by flow cytometry on a PBMC aliquot from every donor. Concerning this clonotype: This receptor's antigen is unknown. Just one base apart from a much larger clone, this may be a read error.

The sequencing input was blood. This clonotype was obtained from a young man in good health.

The CDR3 reads CASSQLSEQYF. The nucleotide sequence is TGTGCCAGCAGCCAACTCTCCGAGCAGTACTTC. The sequence links TRBV3-1 to TRBJ2-7, with the D gene not confidently named. V is clipped by 2 bases and J by 6 bases, and the sequence between their germline boundaries is 5 bases long. The CDR3 measures 11 amino acids from cysteine to phenylalanine. The retained sequence is limited to the CDR3, 33 bases, with the frame set at the first base. CDR1 and CDR2 were assigned from the germline V gene (reference sequence) as LGHDT and YNNKEL.